The 5 T cell receptor beta chains below all came from one sample that was sequenced in a study of cytomegalovirus exposure and HLA in healthy donors. Primers for the PCR totalled 60 Vbeta and 13 Jbeta. Assay: immunoSEQ multiplex PCR; the TCRdb copy retains only in-frame clones and omits some. The sample records approximately 100,000 clones, roughly 80% being singletons. Sequencing was performed on PBMCs. These receptors were taken from a man in his sixties in good health and CMV-seropositive.

The gene calls are TRBV7-2 and TRBJ1-3; 8 bases map to TRBD1. With 5 bases clipped from V and 4 bases from J, the junction kept 10 bases outside the gene matches. The CDR3 has 16 residues. Germline loops: CDR1 SGHTA, CDR2 FQGNSA. CDR3 nucleotide sequence: TGTGCCAGCAGCCCGTCGACAGGGGCGGGGGGAAACACCATATATTTT. Its translation is CASSPSTGAGGNTIYF.

The genes are TRBV9 and TRBJ2-2, with TRBD2 matching over 7 bases. The CDR3 runs 15 residues. Germline CDR1 and CDR2: SGDLS and YYNGEE. V shed 2 bases, J shed 5 bases, and the junction held 6 bases outside the gene matches. This chain's CDR3 is CASSVLSGATGELFF. CDR3 coding DNA: TGTGCCAGCAGCGTCCTCAGCGGGGCAACCGGGGAGCTGTTTTTT.

V usage is TRBV27 and J usage is TRBJ2-7, with TRBD1 matching 9 bases. Trimming at V came to 0 bases and at J to 3 bases, leaving 6 bases not matched to a gene. CDR1 and CDR2 (germline): MNHEY, SMNVEV (reference sequence). The CDR3 runs 16 residues. In DNA, the CDR3 is TGTGCCAGCAGTTTATCCGGGACAGGGACGAACTACGAGCAGTACTTC. Its protein product is CASSLSGTGTNYEQYF.

This clone was recorded a few times. The chain carries TRBV5-4 and TRBJ2-3, with a weak D call TRBD1 (5 bases). Germline CDR1 is SGHNT and CDR2 is YYREEE (reference sequence). Trimming left V 3 bases short and J 2 bases short, with 10 bases between. The CDR3 sequence is 14 residues long. The CDR3 region has the DNA TGTGCCAGCAGCTCTCGACAGTCCACAGATACGCAGTATTTT. Its translation is CASSSRQSTDTQYF.

The rearrangement joins TRBV30 to TRBJ1-3; D not certain. This CDR3 has 13 residues. Trimming pared 2 bases from V and 4 bases from J, leaving 9 bases between. Germline V CDR1 and CDR2: GTSNPN, SVGIG (reference sequence). Here the CDR3 DNA reads TGTGCCTGGAGTTCCGGGTTCGGAAACACCATATATTTT. Translating gives CAWSSGFGNTIYF.